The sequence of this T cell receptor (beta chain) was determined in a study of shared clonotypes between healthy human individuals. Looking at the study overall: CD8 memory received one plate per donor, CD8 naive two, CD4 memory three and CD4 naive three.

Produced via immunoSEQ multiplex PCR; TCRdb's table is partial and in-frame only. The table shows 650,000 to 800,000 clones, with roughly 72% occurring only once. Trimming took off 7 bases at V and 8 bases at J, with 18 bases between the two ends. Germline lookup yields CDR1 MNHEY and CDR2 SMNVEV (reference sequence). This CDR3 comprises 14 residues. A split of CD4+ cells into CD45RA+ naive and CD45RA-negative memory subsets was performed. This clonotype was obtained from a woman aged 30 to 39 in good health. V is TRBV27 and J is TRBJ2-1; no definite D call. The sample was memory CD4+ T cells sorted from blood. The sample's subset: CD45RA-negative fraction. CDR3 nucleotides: TGTGCCAGCATGGCCATACCGCAGGTGGATGAGCAGTTCTTC. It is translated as CASMAIPQVDEQFF.